This TCR beta chain stems from a study of CD8 T cells in ankylosing spondylitis (dated by TCRdb to about 2017). Concerning the study at large: The study set out to find disease-linked TCR variants by profiling T cell receptor beta repertoires in ankylosing spondylitis patients and healthy donors. The full study cohort comprised approximately 23 ankylosing spondylitis patients and about 110 healthy donors. Peripheral blood was sampled, and synovial fluid was also collected from ankylosing spondylitis patients.

TCRdb names Illumina HiSeq 2500 as the instrument used. TCR beta libraries were prepared by quantitative 5'-RACE with molecular barcodes. Regarding the original processing steps: A new computational method, built on a probabilistic model of VDJ rearrangement, was used to identify disease-linked TCR variants. Using fastp trimming at Q25 and MiXCR clonotype assembly, TCRdb reanalyzed the public sequencing data and kept in-frame beta chains. Identical CDR3 protein sequences are pooled into one entry, listed with their most common genes and DNA. In this record, the V and J calls reflect TCRdb's handling and not the investigators' own analysis. The sample profile shows approximately 400,000 distinct CDR3 sequences; roughly 17% of them were found once. The leading ten clones occupy around 0.92% of the sample. The CDR3 measures 14 amino acids from cysteine to phenylalanine. The CDR3 DNA has 42 bases and is translated from base 1. The junction shows trimming of 4 bases on V and 6 bases on J, and the gene matches do not reach 6 bases of it. From a lookup of the germline V gene, CDR1 and CDR2 are SGHVS and FQNEAQ.

Results the study describes overall, beyond this receptor: Significant enrichment of the disease-linked clones was reported in matched synovial fluid samples from ankylosing spondylitis patients. Blood from ankylosing spondylitis patients appeared to be characterized by a TCR beta motif composed of eight highly homologous amino acid variants. A CD8+ phenotype was shown by the disease-linked clones, which were found at relatively low frequencies in peripheral blood. Some TCR beta motif variants had previously been reported in synovial fluid and blood of reactive arthritis patients, which suggested common disease-initiation mechanisms.

Remarks on this clonotype: This receptor's antigen is unknown. No base qualities exist here, and no much larger clone lies one base off it.

The sequenced sample was blood, either unsorted or a sorted T cell fraction (not recorded which). The chain is encoded by TRBV7-8 joined to TRBJ2-7; 10 bases in the middle match TRBD1. The TCR originated in a male donor with ankylosing spondylitis. In nucleotide form, the sequence is TGTGCCAGCAGCTACCGGGACAGGGGAGGCGAGCAGTACTTC. This translates into CASSYRDRGGEQYF.